The clone carrying this TCR beta chain showed up just a few times. What it recognizes is unknown. CDR3 length equals 14 residues. Germline CDR1 is SQVTM and CDR2 is ANQGSEA. With 5 bases removed from V and 0 bases from J, the gap between germline ends came to 11 bases. The data are from a study of blood T cells in healthy people across ages. Overall study findings and caveats: Naive T cell percentage by flow cytometry tracked strongly with beta diversity. Greater diversity and more naive CD4+ cells were seen in long-lived donors than in aged donors.

Primers used in a second PCR of about 7 to 12 cycles were a sample-barcoded 5' primer and a J-beta primer mix. Tags on each cDNA molecule came from a template-switch adaptor with 12 random nucleotides. All samples gave at least 2.5 million CDR3-containing paired-end reads. TCRdb itself ran the 5' RACE reads through MiXCR, one entry per CDR3 protein. The table includes hundreds of thousands of distinct CDR3 sequences, roughly 44% detected once. The clonotype was recovered from a man in his 60s in good health. Sequencing was done on a sample of blood. This chain links TRBV29-1 with TRBJ1-5; weak D call: TRBD1 (6 bases). The CDR3: CSVLTGNSNQPQHF. CDR3 nucleotide sequence: TGCAGCGTTCTTACAGGGAATAGCAATCAGCCCCAGCATTTT.